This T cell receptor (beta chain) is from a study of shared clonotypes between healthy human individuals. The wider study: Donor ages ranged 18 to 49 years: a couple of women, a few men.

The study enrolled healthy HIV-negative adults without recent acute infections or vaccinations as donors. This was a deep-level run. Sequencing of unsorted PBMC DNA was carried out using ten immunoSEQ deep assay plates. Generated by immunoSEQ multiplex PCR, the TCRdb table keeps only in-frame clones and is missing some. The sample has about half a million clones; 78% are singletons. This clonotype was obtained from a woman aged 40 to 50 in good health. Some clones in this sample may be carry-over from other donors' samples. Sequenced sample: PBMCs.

The DNA of the CDR3 is TGCGCCAGCAGCCCCGACAGGGTCGAGCAGTACTTC. It codes for CASSPDRVEQYF. This chain links TRBV4-3 with TRBJ2-7; the match to TRBD1 covers 7 bases. The CDR3 loop spans 12 amino acids. V shed 4 bases, J shed 6 bases, and the junction held 3 bases outside the gene matches. Germline CDR1 and CDR2: LGHNA and YSLEER.